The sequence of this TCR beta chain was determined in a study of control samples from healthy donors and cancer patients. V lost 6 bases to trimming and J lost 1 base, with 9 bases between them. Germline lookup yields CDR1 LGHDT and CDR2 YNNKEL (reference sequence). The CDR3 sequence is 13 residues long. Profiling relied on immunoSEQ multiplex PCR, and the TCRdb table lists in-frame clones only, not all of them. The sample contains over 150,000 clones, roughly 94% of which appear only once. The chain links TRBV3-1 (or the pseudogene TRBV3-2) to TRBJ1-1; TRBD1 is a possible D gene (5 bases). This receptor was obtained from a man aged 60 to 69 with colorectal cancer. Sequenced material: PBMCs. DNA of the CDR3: TGTGCCAGCAGTGGGGGGGGGAACACTGAAGCTTTCTTT. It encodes CASSGGGNTEAFF.